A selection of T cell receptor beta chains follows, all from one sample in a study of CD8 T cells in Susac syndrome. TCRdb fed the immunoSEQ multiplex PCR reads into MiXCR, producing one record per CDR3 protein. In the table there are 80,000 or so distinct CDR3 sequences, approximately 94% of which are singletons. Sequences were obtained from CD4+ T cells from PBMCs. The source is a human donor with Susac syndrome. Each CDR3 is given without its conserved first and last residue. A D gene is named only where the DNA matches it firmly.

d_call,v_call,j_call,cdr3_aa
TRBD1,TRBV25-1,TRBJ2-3,ASSASGTGDTDTQY
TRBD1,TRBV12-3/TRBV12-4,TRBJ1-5,ASSFRGVGQPQH
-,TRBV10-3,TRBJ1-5,AISESPNQPQH
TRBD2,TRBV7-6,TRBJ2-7,ASTEDREGYEQY
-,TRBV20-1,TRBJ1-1,SARDGSQNTEAF
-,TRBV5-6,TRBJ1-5,AGSPSSNQGINQPQH
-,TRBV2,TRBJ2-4,ASSFSTRESYAGTKNIQY
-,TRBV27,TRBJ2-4,ASSTPGRGGIQY
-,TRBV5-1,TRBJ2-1,ASSLLRGNEQF
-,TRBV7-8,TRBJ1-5,ASSTQGSFQPQH
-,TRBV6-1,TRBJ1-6,ASSYGREHSPLH
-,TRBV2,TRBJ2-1,ASSVNRANEQF
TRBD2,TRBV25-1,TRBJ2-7,ASSEYPSGVSSYEQY
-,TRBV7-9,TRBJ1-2,ASSQTVANYGYT
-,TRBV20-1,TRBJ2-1,SAARVAAGHNEQF
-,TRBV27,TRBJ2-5,ASSYGTGGIQETQY
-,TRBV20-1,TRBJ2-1,SARATPYNEQF
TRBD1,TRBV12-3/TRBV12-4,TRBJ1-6,ASSLLTGGNSPLH
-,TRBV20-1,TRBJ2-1,SASHGYNEQF
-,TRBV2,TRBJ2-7,ASSEPQSGLSYEQH
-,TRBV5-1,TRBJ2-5,ASSLASEKQETQY
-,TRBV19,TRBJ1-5,ASSLSTNQPQH
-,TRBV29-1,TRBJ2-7,SVEMDRYEQY
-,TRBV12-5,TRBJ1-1,ASGGGGLNTEAF
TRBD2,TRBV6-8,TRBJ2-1,ASSPPKRERDSSYNEQF
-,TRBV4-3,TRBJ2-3,ASSQEYSAATDTQY
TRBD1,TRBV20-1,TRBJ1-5,SAPTGVNNQPQH
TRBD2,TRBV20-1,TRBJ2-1,SARDQRGDLNEQF
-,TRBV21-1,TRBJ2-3,ASSKGTSGRAADTQY
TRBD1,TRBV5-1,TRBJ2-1,ASSLFGQGLNEQF
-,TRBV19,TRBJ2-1,ASSILGTYNEQF
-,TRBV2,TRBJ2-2,ASSEANTGELF
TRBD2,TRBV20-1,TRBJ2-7,SATGTSGYEQY
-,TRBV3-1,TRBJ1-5,ASSQDATPNQPQH
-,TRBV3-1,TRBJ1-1,ASSHQGIGTEAF
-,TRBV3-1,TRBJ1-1,ASSQGQGTEAF
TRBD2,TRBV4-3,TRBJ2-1,ASSQELFLAGKYNEQF
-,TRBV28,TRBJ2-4,ASRAGALAKNIQY
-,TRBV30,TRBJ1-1,ASLWGRLTDTEAF
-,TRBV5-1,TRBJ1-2,ASSSDGGYT